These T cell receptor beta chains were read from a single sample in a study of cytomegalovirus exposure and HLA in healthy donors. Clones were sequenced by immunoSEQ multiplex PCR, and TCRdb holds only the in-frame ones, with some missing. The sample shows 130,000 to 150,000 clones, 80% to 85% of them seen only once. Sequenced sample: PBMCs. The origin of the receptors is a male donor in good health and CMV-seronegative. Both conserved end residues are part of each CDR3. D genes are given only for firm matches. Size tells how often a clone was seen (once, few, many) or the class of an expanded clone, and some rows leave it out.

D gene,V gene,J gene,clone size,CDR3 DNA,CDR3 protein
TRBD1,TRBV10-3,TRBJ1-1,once,TGTGCCATCAGTGACCGACAGGGGAGAACTGAAGCTTTCTTT,CAISDRQGRTEAFF
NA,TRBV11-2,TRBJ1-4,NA,TGTGCCAGCAGCTTCCATCCAGGGAAGAATGAAAAACTGTTTTTT,CASSFHPGKNEKLFF
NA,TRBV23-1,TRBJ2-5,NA,TGCGCCAGCATTATAAGGGGTAAAGAGACCCAGTACTTC,CASIIRGKETQYF
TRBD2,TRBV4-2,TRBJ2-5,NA,TGTGCCAGCAGCCCAGCGGGGGGGCCCGTGGGAGAGACCCAGTACTTC,CASSPAGGPVGETQYF
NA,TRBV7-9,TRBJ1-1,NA,TGTTCCAGCAGCTACCCTTTGACAGCCAACACTGAAGCTTTCTTT,CSSSYPLTANTEAFF
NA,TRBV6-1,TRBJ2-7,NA,TGTGCCAGCAGTGAATTTCTCCAGGGTGGGGAAACCTACGAGCAGTACTTC,CASSEFLQGGETYEQYF
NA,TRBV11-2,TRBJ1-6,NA,TGTGCCAGCAGCTTAGTCGGGATTTCACCCCTCCACTTT,CASSLVGISPLHF
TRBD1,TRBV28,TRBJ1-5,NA,TGTGCCAGCAATATTCCCCGGGACAGGGCCTATAGCAATCAGCCCCAGCATTTT,CASNIPRDRAYSNQPQHF
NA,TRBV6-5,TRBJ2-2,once,TGTGCCAGCAGGGCAACGAACACCGGGGAGCTGTTTTTT,CASRATNTGELFF
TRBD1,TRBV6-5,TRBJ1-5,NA,TGTGCCAGCAGTCAATACGGGACAGAGAATCAGCCCCAGCATTTT,CASSQYGTENQPQHF
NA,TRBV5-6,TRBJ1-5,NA,TGTGCCAGCAGCTTGGTGCAGGCCGAGGGACCCCAGCATTTT,CASSLVQAEGPQHF
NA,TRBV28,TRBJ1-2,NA,TGTGCCAGCAGTTTAGGGCTGGCAGCTAACTATGGCTACACCTTC,CASSLGLAANYGYTF
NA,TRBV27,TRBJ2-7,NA,TGTGCCAGCAGCCCACCCGACAGATTTTACGAGCAGTACTTC,CASSPPDRFYEQYF
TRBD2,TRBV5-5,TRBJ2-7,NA,TGTGCCAGCAGCAACTTAGCGGGAATGGACTACGAGCAGTACTTC,CASSNLAGMDYEQYF
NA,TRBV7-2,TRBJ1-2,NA,TGTGCCAGCAGCTTAAAGGGGTTCTCCTATGGCTACACCTTC,CASSLKGFSYGYTF
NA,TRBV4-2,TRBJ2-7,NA,TGTGCCAGCAGCCAAGTGAGCGAAGGCAAGCAGTACTTC,CASSQVSEGKQYF
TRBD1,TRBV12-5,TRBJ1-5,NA,TGTGCTAGTGGTTCTCCGGACAGGGGGCGAAGCAATCAGCCCCAGCATTTT,CASGSPDRGRSNQPQHF
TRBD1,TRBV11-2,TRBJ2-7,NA,TGTGCCAGCAGCTTAGAATTGGACAGGGCCTACGAGCAGTACTTC,CASSLELDRAYEQYF
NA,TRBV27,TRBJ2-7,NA,TGTGCCAGCAGATCGGGACATGGCCACGAGCAGTACTTC,CASRSGHGHEQYF
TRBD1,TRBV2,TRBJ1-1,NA,TGTGCCAGCAGCGCTAGATTGGGACAGGGCTTGGCCACTGAAGCTTTCTTT,CASSARLGQGLATEAFF
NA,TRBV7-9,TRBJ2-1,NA,TGTGCCAGCAGCTTAGGCGGAGGGAACAATGAGCAGTTCTTC,CASSLGGGNNEQFF
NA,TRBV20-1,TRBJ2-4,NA,TGCAGTGCTAGCGGCAAAAACATTCAGTACTTC,CSASGKNIQYF
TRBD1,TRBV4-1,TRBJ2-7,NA,TGCGCCAGCAGCCAATGGGACAGCGGCTACGAGCAGTACTTC,CASSQWDSGYEQYF
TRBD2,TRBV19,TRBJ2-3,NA,TGTGCCAGTAGTCAACATAGCGGGAGGGCCGTAACAGATACGCAGTATTTT,CASSQHSGRAVTDTQYF
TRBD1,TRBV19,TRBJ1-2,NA,TGTGCCAGTAGTTTGGACAGGGGGTTCTATGGCTACACCTTC,CASSLDRGFYGYTF
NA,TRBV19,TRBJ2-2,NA,TGTGCCAGTCGAGCGGGTGCGAACACCGGGGAGCTGTTTTTT,CASRAGANTGELFF
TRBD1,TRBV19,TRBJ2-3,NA,TGTGCCAGTAGTATATTACCGGGACAGAACACAGATACGCAGTATTTT,CASSILPGQNTDTQYF
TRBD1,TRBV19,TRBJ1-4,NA,TGTGCCAGTAGTAAACCACTCCCCGGACAGGGGAGGGGTGAAAAACTGTTTTTT,CASSKPLPGQGRGEKLFF
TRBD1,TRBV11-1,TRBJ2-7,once,TGTGCCAGCAGCTTGGGACAGAACTACGAGCAGTACTTC,CASSLGQNYEQYF
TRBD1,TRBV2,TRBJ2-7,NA,TGTGCCAGCAGTCCCCTGGACAGGGTCTCCTACGAGCAGTACTTC,CASSPLDRVSYEQYF
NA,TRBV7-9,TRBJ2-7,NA,TGTGCCAGCAGCTTGGGGGAGGGGGACGAGCAGTACTTC,CASSLGEGDEQYF
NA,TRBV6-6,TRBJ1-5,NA,TGTGCCAGCAGTTACTCGGTGACAGAGCCCCAGCATTTT,CASSYSVTEPQHF
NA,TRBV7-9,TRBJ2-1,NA,TGTGCCAGCAGCTGGGGACACGGAAATGAGCAGTTCTTC,CASSWGHGNEQFF
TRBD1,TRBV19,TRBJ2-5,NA,TGTGCCAGTAGTATCGGACAGGGGATAGGGGAGACCCAGTACTTC,CASSIGQGIGETQYF
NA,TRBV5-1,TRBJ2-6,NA,TGCGCCAGCAGCTTGGGCGATCACTCTGGGGCCAACGTCCTGACTTTC,CASSLGDHSGANVLTF
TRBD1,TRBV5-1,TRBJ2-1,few,TGCGCCAGCAGCTCAGGACAGGGAAACTACAATGAGCAGTTCTTC,CASSSGQGNYNEQFF
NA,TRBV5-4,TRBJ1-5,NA,TGTGCCAGCAGCGAGGACAGCCATCAGCCCCAGCATTTT,CASSEDSHQPQHF
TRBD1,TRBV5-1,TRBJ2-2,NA,TGCGCCAGCAGCGCGGACAGGGTATCCGGGGAGCTGTTTTTT,CASSADRVSGELFF
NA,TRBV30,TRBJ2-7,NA,TGTGCCTGGAAAAGTGGCCGTTCAATCTACGAGCAGTACTTC,CAWKSGRSIYEQYF
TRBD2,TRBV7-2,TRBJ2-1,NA,TGTGCCAGCAGCTCGCGGACTAGCGGGAACAATGAGCAGTTCTTC,CASSSRTSGNNEQFF
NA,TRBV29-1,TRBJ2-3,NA,TGCAGCGTTTCGAGAAGCGCGGGGCCCCCAGATACGCAGTATTTT,CSVSRSAGPPDTQYF
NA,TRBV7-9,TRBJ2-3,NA,TGTGCCAGCAGCGCCCCGACTGCCCTTGGGACAGATACGCAGTATTTT,CASSAPTALGTDTQYF